These 6 T cell receptor beta chains originate from one sample sequenced in a study of blood T cell repertoires in COVID-19. Only in-frame clones appear in the TCRdb table, and some are missing; sequencing was by immunoSEQ multiplex PCR. Of around 300,000 clones listed, almost 90% are singletons. The sequenced sample consisted of peripheral blood. These receptors were collected from a woman aged 40 to 50 with COVID-19, enrolled during active disease.

The V and J genes are TRBV4-1 and TRBJ1-3, with 7 nucleotides matching TRBD1. V shed 0 bases, J shed 4 bases, and the junction held 3 bases outside the gene matches. Germline values: CDR1 MGHRA, CDR2 YSYEKL. This CDR3 is 15 amino acids long. For the CDR3, the DNA is TGCGCCAGCAGCCAAGACGGAGGGGGCGGAAACACCATATATTTT. It translates to CASSQDGGGGNTIYF.

This clone was detected a few times. This chain uses TRBV7-2 with TRBJ1-6; D not certain. This CDR3 is 13 amino acids long. Trimming shortened V by 1 base and J by 9 bases, and 7 bases separated the two germline ends. Germline V gives CDR1 SGHTA, CDR2 FQGNSA. The CDR3 protein is CASSLGSVSPLHF. CDR3 nucleotides: TGTGCCAGCAGCTTAGGGTCGGTTTCACCCCTCCACTTT.

The chain recombines TRBV30 with TRBJ1-2; a possible D gene is TRBD1 (6 bases). The V and J ends lost 4 bases and 5 bases respectively, with 11 bases between them. The CDR3 runs to 12 residues. From germline, CDR1 is GTSNPN and CDR2 SVGIG (reference sequence). DNA for the CDR3: TGTGCCTGGACCAGGGGTCAGTATGGCTACACCTTC. Translation: CAWTRGQYGYTF.

V is TRBV6-2 or TRBV6-3 and J is TRBJ1-1; 9 nucleotides match TRBD1. Germline-derived CDR1 and CDR2 are MNHEY and SVGEGT. The ends lost 6 bases at V and 4 bases at J; junction bases unmatched: 6. The CDR3 covers 14 residues. The CDR3 DNA reads TGTGCCAGCAGCAGGGGACAGGGATTCACTGAAGCTTTCTTT. Amino acids: CASSRGQGFTEAFF.

The chain has TRBV19 and TRBJ1-1; D is uncertain. This CDR3 comprises 11 residues. Germline CDR1 reads LNHDA; CDR2 reads SQIVND (reference sequence). The V end was cut by 7 bases, the J end by 7 bases, with 10 bases between. The CDR3, as DNA: TGTGCCAGTAAGCGGGGAGATGAAGCTTTCTTT. Its protein is CASKRGDEAFF. The full variable domain, completed using reference TRBV19 and TRBJ1-1, is DGGITQSPKYLFRKEGQNVTLSCEQNLNHDAMYWYRQDPGQGLRLIYYSQIVNDFQKGDIAEGYSVSREKKESFPLTVTSAQKNPTAFYLCASKRGDEAFFGQGTRLTVV.

In nucleotides, the CDR3 is TGTGCCAGCAGCAGCACTCGCGGGGACTACAATGAGCAGTTCTTC. Amino acids: CASSSTRGDYNEQFF. This rearrangement joins TRBV5-4 to TRBJ2-1, with a possible D match to TRBD2 (6 bases). The ends were cut back, 4 bases at V and 3 bases at J, with 14 bases in the middle. The CDR3 runs to 15 residues. Germline V gives CDR1 SGHNT, CDR2 YYREEE (reference sequence).